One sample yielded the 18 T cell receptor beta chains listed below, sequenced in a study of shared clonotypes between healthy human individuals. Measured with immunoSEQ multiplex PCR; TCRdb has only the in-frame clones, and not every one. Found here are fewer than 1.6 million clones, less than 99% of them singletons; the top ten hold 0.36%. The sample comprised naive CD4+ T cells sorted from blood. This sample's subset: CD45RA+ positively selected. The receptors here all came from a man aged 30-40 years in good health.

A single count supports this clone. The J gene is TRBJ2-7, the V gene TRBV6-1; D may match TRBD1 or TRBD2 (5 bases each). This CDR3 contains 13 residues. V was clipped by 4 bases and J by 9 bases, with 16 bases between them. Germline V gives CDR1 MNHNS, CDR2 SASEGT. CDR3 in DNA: TGTGCCAGCAGTGTGGGGGTTTCCATGGGGCAGTACTTC. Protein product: CASSVGVSMGQYF.

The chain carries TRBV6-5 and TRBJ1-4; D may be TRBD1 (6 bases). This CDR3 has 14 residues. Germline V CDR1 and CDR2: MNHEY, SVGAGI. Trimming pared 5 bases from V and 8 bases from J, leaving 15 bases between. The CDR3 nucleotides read TGTGCCAGCAGTGCGGCGGGGGCAGGGGAAAAACTGTTTTTT. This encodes CASSAAGAGEKLFF.

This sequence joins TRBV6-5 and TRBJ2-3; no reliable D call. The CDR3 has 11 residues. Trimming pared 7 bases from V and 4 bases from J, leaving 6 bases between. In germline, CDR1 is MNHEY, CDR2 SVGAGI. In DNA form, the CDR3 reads TGTGCCAGCAAAACAGCAGATACGCAGTATTTT. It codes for CASKTADTQYF.

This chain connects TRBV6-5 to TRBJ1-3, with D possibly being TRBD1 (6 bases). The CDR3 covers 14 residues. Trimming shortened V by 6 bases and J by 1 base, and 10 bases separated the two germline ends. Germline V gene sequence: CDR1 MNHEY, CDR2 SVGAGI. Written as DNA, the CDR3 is TGTGCCAGCAGAACAACAGGGTCTGGAAACACCATATATTTT. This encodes CASRTTGSGNTIYF.

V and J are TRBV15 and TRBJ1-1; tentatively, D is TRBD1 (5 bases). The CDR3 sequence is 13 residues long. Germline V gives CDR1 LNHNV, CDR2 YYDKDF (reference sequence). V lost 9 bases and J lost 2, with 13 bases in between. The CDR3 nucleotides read TGTGCCACGTCTATTGACAGTAACACTGAAGCTTTCTTT. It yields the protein CATSIDSNTEAFF.

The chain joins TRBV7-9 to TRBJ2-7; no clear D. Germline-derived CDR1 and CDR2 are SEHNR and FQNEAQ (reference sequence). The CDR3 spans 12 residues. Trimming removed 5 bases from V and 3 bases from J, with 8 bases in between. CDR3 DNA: TGTGCCAGCAGCGCCGCATTCTACGAGCAGTACTTC. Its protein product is CASSAAFYEQYF. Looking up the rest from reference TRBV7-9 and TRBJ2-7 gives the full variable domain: DTGVSQNPRHKITKRGQNVTFRCDPISEHNRLYWYRQTLGQGPEFLTYFQNEAQLEKSRLLSDRFSAERPKGSFSTLEIQRTEQGDSAMYLCASSAAFYEQYFGPGTRLTVT.

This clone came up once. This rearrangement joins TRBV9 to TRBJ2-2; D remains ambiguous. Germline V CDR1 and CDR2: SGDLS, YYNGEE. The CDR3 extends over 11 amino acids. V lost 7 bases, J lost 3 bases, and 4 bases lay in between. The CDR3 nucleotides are TGTGCCAGCGTGGACACCGGGGAGCTGTTTTTT. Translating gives CASVDTGELFF.

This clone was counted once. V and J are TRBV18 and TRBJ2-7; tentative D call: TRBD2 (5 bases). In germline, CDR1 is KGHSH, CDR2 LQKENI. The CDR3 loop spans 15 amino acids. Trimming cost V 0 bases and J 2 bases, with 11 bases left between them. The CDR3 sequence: CASSPPEFGAYEQYF. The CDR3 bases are TGTGCCAGCTCACCACCGGAATTCGGGGCCTACGAGCAGTACTTC.

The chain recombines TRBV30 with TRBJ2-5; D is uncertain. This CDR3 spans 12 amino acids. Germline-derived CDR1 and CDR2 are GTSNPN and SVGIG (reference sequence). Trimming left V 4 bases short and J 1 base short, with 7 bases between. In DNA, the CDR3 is TGTGCCTGGACATTTAGCCAAGAGACCCAGTACTTC. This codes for CAWTFSQETQYF.

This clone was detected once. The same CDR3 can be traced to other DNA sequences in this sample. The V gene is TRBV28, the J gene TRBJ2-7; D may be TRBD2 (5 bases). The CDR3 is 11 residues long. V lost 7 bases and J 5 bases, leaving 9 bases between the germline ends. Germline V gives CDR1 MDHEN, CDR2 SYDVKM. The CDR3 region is CASNRGHEQYF. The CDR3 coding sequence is TGTGCCAGCAATAGAGGGCACGAGCAGTACTTC. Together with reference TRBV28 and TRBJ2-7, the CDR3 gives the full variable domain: DVKVTQSSRYLVKRTGEKVFLECVQDMDHENMFWYRQDPGLGLRLIYFSYDVKMKEKGDIPEGYSVSREKKERFSLILESASTNQTSMYLCASNRGHEQYFGPGTRLTVT.

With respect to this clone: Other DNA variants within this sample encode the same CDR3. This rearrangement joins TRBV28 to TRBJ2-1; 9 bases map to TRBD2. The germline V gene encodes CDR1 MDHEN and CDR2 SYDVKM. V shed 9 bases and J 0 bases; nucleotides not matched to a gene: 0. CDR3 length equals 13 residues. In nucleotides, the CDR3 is TGTGCCAGTAGCGGGAGCTCCTACAATGAGCAGTTCTTC. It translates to CASSGSSYNEQFF.

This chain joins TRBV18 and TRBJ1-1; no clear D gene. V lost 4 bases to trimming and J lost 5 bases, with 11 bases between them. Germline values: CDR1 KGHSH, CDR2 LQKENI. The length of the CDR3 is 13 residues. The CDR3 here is CASSRVGLTEAFF. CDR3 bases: TGTGCCAGCTCACGGGTGGGCTTGACTGAAGCTTTCTTT.

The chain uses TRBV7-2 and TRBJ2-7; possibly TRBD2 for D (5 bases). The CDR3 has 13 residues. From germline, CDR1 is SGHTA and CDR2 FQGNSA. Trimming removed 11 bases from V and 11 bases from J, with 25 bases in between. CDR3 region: CAAESKRPGREYF. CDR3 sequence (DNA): TGTGCCGCCGAAAGTAAGAGGCCGGGAAGGGAGTACTTC.

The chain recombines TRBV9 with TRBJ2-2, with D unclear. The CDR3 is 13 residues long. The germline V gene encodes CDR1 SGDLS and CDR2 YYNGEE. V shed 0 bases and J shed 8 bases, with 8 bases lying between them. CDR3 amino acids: CASSVEPRGELFF. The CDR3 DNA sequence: TGTGCCAGCAGCGTAGAACCCCGGGGGGAGCTGTTTTTT.

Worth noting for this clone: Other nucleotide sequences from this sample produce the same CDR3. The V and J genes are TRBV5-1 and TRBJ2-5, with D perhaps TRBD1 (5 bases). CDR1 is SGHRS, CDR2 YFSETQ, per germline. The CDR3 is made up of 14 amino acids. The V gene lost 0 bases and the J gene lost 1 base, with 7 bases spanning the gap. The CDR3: CASSLVDSQETQYF. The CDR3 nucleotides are TGCGCCAGCAGCTTGGTTGACAGCCAAGAGACCCAGTACTTC.

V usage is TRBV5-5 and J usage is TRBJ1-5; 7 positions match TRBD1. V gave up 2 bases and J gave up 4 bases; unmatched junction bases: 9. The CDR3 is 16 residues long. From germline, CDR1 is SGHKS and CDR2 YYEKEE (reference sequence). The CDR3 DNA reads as TGTGCCAGCAGCTTCGTACCGGGACAGAGTAATCAGCCCCAGCATTTT. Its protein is CASSFVPGQSNQPQHF.

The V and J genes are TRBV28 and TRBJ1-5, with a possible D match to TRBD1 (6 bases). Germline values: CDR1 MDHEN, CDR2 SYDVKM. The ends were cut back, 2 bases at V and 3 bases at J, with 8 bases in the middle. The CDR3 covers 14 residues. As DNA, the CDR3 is TGTGCCAGCAGTTTAATGGGACACAATCAGCCCCAGCATTTT. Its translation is CASSLMGHNQPQHF.

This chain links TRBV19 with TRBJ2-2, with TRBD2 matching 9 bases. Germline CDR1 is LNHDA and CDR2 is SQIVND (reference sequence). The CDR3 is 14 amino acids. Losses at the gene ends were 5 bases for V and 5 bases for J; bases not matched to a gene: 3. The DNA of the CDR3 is TGTGCCAGTAGTTCAGGACTAGCGACCGGGGAGCTGTTTTTT. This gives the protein CASSSGLATGELFF.